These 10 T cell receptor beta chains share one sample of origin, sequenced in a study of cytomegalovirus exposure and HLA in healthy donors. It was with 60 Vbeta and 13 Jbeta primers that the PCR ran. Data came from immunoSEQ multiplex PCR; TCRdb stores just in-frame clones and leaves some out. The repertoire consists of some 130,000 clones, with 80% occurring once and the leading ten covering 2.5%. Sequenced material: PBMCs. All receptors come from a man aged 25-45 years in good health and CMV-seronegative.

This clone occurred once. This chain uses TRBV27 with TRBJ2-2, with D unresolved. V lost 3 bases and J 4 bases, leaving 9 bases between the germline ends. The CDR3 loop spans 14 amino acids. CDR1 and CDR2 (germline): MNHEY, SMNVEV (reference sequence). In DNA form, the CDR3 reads TGTGCCAGCAGTTTCGGGTGGGTCACCGGGGAGCTGTTTTTT. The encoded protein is CASSFGWVTGELFF.

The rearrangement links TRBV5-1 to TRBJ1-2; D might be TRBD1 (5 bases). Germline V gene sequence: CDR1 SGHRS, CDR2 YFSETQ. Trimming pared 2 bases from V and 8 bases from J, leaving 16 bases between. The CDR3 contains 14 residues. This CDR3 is CASSFSRAADGYTF. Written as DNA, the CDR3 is TGCGCCAGCAGCTTCTCCAGGGCTGCGGACGGCTACACCTTC.

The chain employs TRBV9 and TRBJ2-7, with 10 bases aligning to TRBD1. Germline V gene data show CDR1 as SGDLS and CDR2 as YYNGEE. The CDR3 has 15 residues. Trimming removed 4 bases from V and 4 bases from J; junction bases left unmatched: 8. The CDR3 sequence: CASSSGQGGTYEQYF. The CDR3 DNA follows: TGTGCCAGCAGCTCCGGACAGGGGGGCACTTACGAGCAGTACTTC.

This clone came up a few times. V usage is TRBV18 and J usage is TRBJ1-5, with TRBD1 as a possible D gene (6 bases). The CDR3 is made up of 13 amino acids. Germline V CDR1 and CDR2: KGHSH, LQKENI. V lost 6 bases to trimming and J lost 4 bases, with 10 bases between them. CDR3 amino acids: CASSTDSNQPQHF. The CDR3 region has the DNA TGTGCCAGCTCCACGGACAGTAATCAGCCCCAGCATTTT.

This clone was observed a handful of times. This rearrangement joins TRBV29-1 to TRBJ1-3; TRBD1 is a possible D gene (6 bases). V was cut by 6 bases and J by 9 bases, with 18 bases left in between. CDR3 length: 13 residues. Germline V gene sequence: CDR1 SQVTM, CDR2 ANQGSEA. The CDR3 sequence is CSVRIQGSGTIYF. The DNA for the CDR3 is TGCAGCGTAAGGATACAGGGTTCAGGCACCATATATTTT.

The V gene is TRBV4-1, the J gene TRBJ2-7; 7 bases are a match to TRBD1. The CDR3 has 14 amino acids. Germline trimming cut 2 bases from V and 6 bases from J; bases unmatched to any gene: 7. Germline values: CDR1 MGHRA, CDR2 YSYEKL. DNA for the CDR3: TGCGCCAGCAGCCAAATGCCAGGGGGAGTCGAGCAGTACTTC. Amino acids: CASSQMPGGVEQYF.

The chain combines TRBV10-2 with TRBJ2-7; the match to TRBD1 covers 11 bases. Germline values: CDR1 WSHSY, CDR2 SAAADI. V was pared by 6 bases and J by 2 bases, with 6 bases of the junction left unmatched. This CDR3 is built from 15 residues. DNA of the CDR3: TGCGCCAGCAGGGGACCGGGACAGGGGGCCTACGAGCAGTACTTC. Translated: CASRGPGQGAYEQYF.

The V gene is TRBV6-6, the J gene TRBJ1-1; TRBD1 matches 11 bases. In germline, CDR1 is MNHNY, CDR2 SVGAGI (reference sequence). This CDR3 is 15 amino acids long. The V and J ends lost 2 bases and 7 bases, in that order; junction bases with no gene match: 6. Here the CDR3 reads CASSYPGQGVDEAFF. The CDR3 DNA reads TGTGCCAGCAGTTACCCGGGACAGGGGGTTGATGAAGCTTTCTTT.

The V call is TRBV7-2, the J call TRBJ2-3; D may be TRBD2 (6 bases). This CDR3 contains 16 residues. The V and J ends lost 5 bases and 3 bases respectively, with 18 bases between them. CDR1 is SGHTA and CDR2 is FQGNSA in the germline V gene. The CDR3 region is CASSRGVAVLTDTQYF. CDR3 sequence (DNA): TGTGCCAGCAGCCGCGGAGTAGCGGTTCTGACAGATACGCAGTATTTT.

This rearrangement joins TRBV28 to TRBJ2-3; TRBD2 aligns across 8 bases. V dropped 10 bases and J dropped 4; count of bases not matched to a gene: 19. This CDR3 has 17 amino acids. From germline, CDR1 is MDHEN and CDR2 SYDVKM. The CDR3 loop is CATRGGEAGNWADTQYF. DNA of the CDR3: TGTGCCACTCGGGGGGGGGAGGCGGGAAATTGGGCAGATACGCAGTATTTT. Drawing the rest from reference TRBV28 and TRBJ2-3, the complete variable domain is DVKVTQSSRYLVKRTGEKVFLECVQDMDHENMFWYRQDPGLGLRLIYFSYDVKMKEKGDIPEGYSVSREKKERFSLILESASTNQTSMYLCATRGGEAGNWADTQYFGPGTRLTVL.